This TCR beta chain was recovered during a study of cytomegalovirus exposure and HLA in healthy donors. Study context: Within an early data release were 65 million to 90 million unique TCRs drawn from HLA-typed donors.

Regarding this clone: The antigen is unknown.

V lost 4 bases, J lost 4 bases, and 13 bases stayed unmatched. CDR1 SGHDN and CDR2 FVKESK come from the germline V gene. This CDR3 is built from 19 residues. General study points: According to a later analysis, donors in an Asian-associated ancestry cluster reportedly had fewer N-insertions than the approximately 670-donor mean.

The PCR contained 60 Vbeta and 13 Jbeta primers. TCRdb's table, derived via immunoSEQ multiplex PCR, lists solely in-frame clones and lacks some. The sample consists of approximately 77,000 clones, 60% to 85% of them appearing once. Nominal health characterized the donors when sampled, though unrecorded immune exposures were likely. The specimen sequenced was PBMCs. The receptor comes from a man aged 40-55 years in good health and CMV-seronegative. This rearrangement joins TRBV14 to TRBJ2-2, with 12 bases aligning to TRBD2. The DNA for the CDR3 is TGTGCCAGCAGCCCGCTCCTAGCGGGAGGGACTTGGGGCACCGGGGAGCTGTTTTTT. It encodes CASSPLLAGGTWGTGELFF.